Below are 22 T cell receptor beta chains sequenced from a single sample in a study of blood T cells in healthy people across ages. A second roughly 7 to 11 cycle PCR used barcoded and J-beta primers. MiXCR, applied by TCRdb to the 5' RACE reads, yields one record per CDR3 protein. The sample has around 870,000 distinct CDR3 sequences, around 28% seen once. Sequencing was performed on blood. These receptors originate from a woman aged 80 or over in good health.

This clonotype has a handful of counts. A junction boundary mismatches the germline segment, possibly from a read error. The rearrangement links TRBV5-4 to TRBJ2-6; 7 nucleotides align to TRBD1. Germline CDR1 and CDR2: SGHNT and YYREEE (reference sequence). CDR3 length equals 15 residues. The CDR3 loop reads CASTRGLAGANALTF. The DNA for the CDR3 is TGTGCCAGCACTAGGGGGCTGGCTGGGGCCAACGCCCTGACTTTC.

This clonotype was counted at least ten times. The V call is TRBV6-5, the J call TRBJ2-3; TRBD2 matches at 12 bases. CDR3 length equals 16 residues. V shed 5 bases and J 5 bases; nucleotides not matched to a gene: 8. Per the germline V gene, CDR1 is MNHEY and CDR2 is SVGAGI. The CDR3: CASSNPSGGGLDTQYF. As DNA, the CDR3 is TGTGCCAGCAGTAATCCTAGCGGGGGGGGGCTAGATACGCAGTATTTT.

This clonotype came up many times. DNA for the CDR3: TGTGCCAGCAGTTTTTTAGGGGGCAATCAGCCCCAGCATTTT. Protein: CASSFLGGNQPQHF. The chain carries TRBV27 and TRBJ1-5; a weak D match, TRBD1 (5 bases). The ends were cut back, 3 bases at V and 2 bases at J, with 8 bases in the middle. The germline V gene has CDR1 MNHEY and CDR2 SMNVEV (reference sequence). CDR3 length: 14 residues.

This clonotype was counted at least ten times. The rearrangement joins TRBV5-1 to TRBJ2-3; TRBD2 matches at 10 bases. Germline lookup yields CDR1 SGHRS and CDR2 YFSETQ. The CDR3 consists of 16 residues. The V segment lost 2 bases and the J segment 4 bases; nucleotides outside the gene matches: 7. CDR3 bases: TGCGCCAGCAGCTTAGGGAGCGGGGGGGCGTCAGATACGCAGTATTTT. This translates into CASSLGSGGASDTQYF.

About this clonotype: Since a much larger clone is just one base distant, this may be a read error. This sequence joins TRBV4-3 and TRBJ2-3; D perhaps matches TRBD2 (6 bases). Per the germline V gene, CDR1 is LGHNA and CDR2 is YSLEER. The CDR3 has 15 residues. The ends were cut back, 0 bases at V and 12 bases at J, with 19 bases in the middle. CDR3 nucleotides: TGCGCCAGCAGCCAAGAATCGACCGGAGGGCAGCCCCAGTATTTT. Protein product: CASSQESTGGQPQYF.

This chain connects TRBV20-1 to TRBJ2-7, with D perhaps being TRBD1 or TRBD2 (5 bases each). Germline V gives CDR1 DFQATT, CDR2 SNEGSKA (reference sequence). V was cut by 6 bases and J by 1 base, with 19 bases left in between. The CDR3 extends over 15 amino acids. The CDR3 DNA sequence: TGCAGTGCAACTACACCGGGACGGCTATCCTACGAGCAGTACTTC. It yields the protein CSATTPGRLSYEQYF.

This clonotype occurred a few times. V is TRBV6-2 or TRBV6-3 and J is TRBJ2-3; D perhaps matches TRBD2 (5 bases). Germline V gene sequence: CDR1 MNHEY, CDR2 SVGEGT. The CDR3 extends over 16 amino acids. Deletions cut 8 bases from V and 0 bases from J, with 18 bases between. CDR3 nucleotide sequence: TGTGCCAGCCTCAACAGCCAGCGGCCAAGCACAGATACGCAGTATTTT. This encodes CASLNSQRPSTDTQYF.

At least ten counts were recorded for this clonotype. The rearrangement links TRBV6-5 to TRBJ2-1; the D gene is possibly TRBD1 (6 bases). This CDR3 spans 15 amino acids. V lost 5 bases and J lost 0, with 11 bases in between. From germline, CDR1 is MNHEY and CDR2 SVGAGI. In nucleotides, the CDR3 is TGTGCCAGCAGTCGAAGACAGGCCTCCTACAATGAGCAGTTCTTC. Residues: CASSRRQASYNEQFF.

The V gene is TRBV7-2, the J gene TRBJ2-1; possibly TRBD2 for D (5 bases). The V gene lost 4 bases and the J gene lost 5 bases, with 12 bases spanning the gap. CDR3 length: 14 residues. The germline V gene encodes CDR1 SGHTA and CDR2 FQGNSA. The CDR3 nucleotides read TGTGCCAGCAGCTCTCAACAGACTAACAATGAGCAGTTCTTC. Protein sequence: CASSSQQTNNEQFF.

The chain links TRBV14 to TRBJ1-4; the D is unclear. Germline-derived CDR1 and CDR2 are SGHDN and FVKESK. V lost 1 base to trimming and J lost 8 bases, with 14 bases between them. The CDR3 loop spans 15 amino acids. CDR3 region: CASSQVRGDWEKLFF. DNA of the CDR3: TGTGCCAGCAGCCAAGTTCGCGGGGATTGGGAAAAACTGTTTTTT.

There are many counts of this clonotype. V and J are TRBV12-3 or TRBV12-4 and TRBJ2-1; 15 bases match TRBD2. This CDR3 comprises 19 residues. V trimming: 6 bases; J trimming: 7 bases; junction bases outside the gene matches: 16. CDR3 nucleotides: TGTGCCAGCAGAATAACCGGGACTAGCGGGGGGCACTTAAAAAATGAGCAGTTCTTC. Protein product: CASRITGTSGGHLKNEQFF.

In this sample, this clonotype turned up a few times. The chain is built from TRBV5-1 and TRBJ1-1; 8 nucleotides match TRBD1. Trimming cost V 0 bases and J 0 bases; bases outside gene matches: 4. Germline V gene lookup returns CDR1 SGHRS and CDR2 YFSETQ. There are 16 residues in the CDR3. In DNA, the CDR3 is TGCGCCAGCAGCTTGGCCCAGGGGGCCCTGAACACTGAAGCTTTCTTT. Translated: CASSLAQGALNTEAFF.

The sample holds many counts of this clonotype. DNA of the CDR3: TGTGCCAGCAGCCAGAGTATGGGGGAGACCCAGTACTTC. Its protein is CASSQSMGETQYF. V and J are TRBV6-4 and TRBJ2-5, with D hard to call. Between the trimmed V and J ends, which lost 6 bases and 5 bases, there was a span of 13 bases. In germline, CDR1 is MRHNA, CDR2 SNTAGT. The CDR3 runs 13 residues.

This chain uses TRBV27 with TRBJ2-5; D not certain. The germline V gene encodes CDR1 MNHEY and CDR2 SMNVEV (reference sequence). The length of the CDR3 is 14 residues. Trimming removed 0 bases at V and 4 bases at J, with 9 bases between. This CDR3 reads CASSLSGNRETQYF. The CDR3 region has the DNA TGTGCCAGCAGTTTATCGGGGAACCGAGAGACCCAGTACTTC.

This chain connects TRBV27 to TRBJ1-5, with TRBD1 identical over 7 bases. V lost 6 bases and J lost 0; bases outside the gene matches: 11. CDR1 MNHEY and CDR2 SMNVEV come from the germline V gene (reference sequence). The CDR3 length is 17 residues. CDR3 nucleotide sequence: TGTGCCAGCAGAAAGAAAGGGACAGACAATAGCAATCAGCCCCAGCATTTT. This gives the protein CASRKKGTDNSNQPQHF.

Comment on this clonotype: The germline gene is not matched at one end of the junction; a read error may be the cause. This sequence joins TRBV10-2 and TRBJ2-7; 10 positions agree with TRBD1. Per germline, CDR1 WSHSY and CDR2 SAAADI. CDR3 size: 13 residues. CDR3 in DNA: TGCGCCAGCAGAAAGACAGGGGGCTACGAGCAGGACTTC. Its translation: CASRKTGGYEQDF.

This clonotype was picked up many times. The rearrangement uses TRBV6-5 and TRBJ1-2; D is perhaps TRBD1 (5 bases). The length of the CDR3 is 13 residues. Looked up from germline, CDR1 is MNHEY and CDR2 is SVGAGI. Trimming removed 6 bases at V and 0 bases at J, with 8 bases between. CDR3 DNA sequence: TGTGCCAGCAGGGGGACGGCTAACTATGGCTACACCTTC. It yields the protein CASRGTANYGYTF.

This clonotype was counted a few times. The rearrangement uses TRBV20-1 and TRBJ1-5; 11 nucleotides match TRBD1. Germline V lookup: CDR1 DFQATT, CDR2 SNEGSKA (reference sequence). The ends lost 6 bases at V and 7 bases at J; junction bases unmatched: 5. This CDR3 has 13 residues. CDR3 amino acids: CSAGTGGDQPQHF. The CDR3 DNA reads as TGCAGTGCGGGGACAGGGGGGGACCAGCCCCAGCATTTT.

A few counts support this clonotype. This chain joins TRBV7-9 and TRBJ1-1; D not certain. V lost 3 bases, J lost 5 bases, and 16 bases lay in between. CDR1 and CDR2 from the germline V gene are SEHNR and FQNEAQ (reference sequence). CDR3 length: 15 amino acids. Here the CDR3 DNA reads TGTGCCAGCAGCTTCCAAAATGCTGGAATTACTGAAGCTTTCTTT. Translated, it gives CASSFQNAGITEAFF.

Many counts were recorded for this clonotype. J is TRBJ2-7 and V is TRBV5-6; D gene ambiguous. The V and J ends lost 2 bases and 0 bases respectively, with 6 bases between them. The CDR3 extends over 13 amino acids. Germline V lookup: CDR1 SGHDT, CDR2 YYEEEE. CDR3 region: CASSFQHSYEQYF. CDR3 nucleotide sequence: TGTGCCAGCAGCTTTCAGCACTCCTACGAGCAGTACTTC.

Concerning this clonotype: This may arise from a read error, as a much more abundant clone is one base away. The CDR3 region is CVSSSAGVQRQETQYF. The CDR3 DNA is TGTGTCAGCAGCTCGGCCGGGGTCCAACGCCAAGAGACCCAGTACTTC. V gene TRBV11-2 combines with J gene TRBJ2-5; tentatively, D is TRBD2 (5 bases). This CDR3 region has 16 residues. The V gene's germline CDR1 is SGHAT and CDR2 FQNNGV.

This clonotype was detected only a few times. This chain links TRBV21-1 with TRBJ1-5; the D call of TRBD1 is as the table states it, not checked on the DNA. TRBV21-1 is recorded as a pseudogene. The CDR3 extends over 16 amino acids. The CDR3 is CASSKTWTGGNQPQHF. The CDR3 bases are TGTGCCAGCAGCAAAACGTGGACAGGAGGCAATCAGCCCCAGCATTTT.